These T cell receptor beta chains were read from a single sample in a study of blood T cell repertoires in COVID-19. Repertoires were generated with immunoSEQ multiplex PCR, while TCRdb's copy carries only in-frame clones and drops some. Among some 120,000 clones listed, 90% to 95% were seen once. Sequencing used peripheral blood. All receptors derive from a man aged 45-65 years with COVID-19, enrolled during active disease. Both conserved end residues are part of each CDR3. D genes are given only for firm matches.

d_call j_call v_call cdr3_aa cdr3_nt
NA TRBJ2-2 TRBV18 CASSPPGVNTGELFF TGTGCCAGCTCACCCCCCGGTGTTAACACCGGGGAGCTGTTTTTT
TRBD2 TRBJ2-2 TRBV7-8 CASSSILAGGPVGELFF TGTGCCAGCAGCTCTATTTTAGCGGGAGGGCCGGTCGGGGAGCTGTTTTTT
TRBD2 TRBJ2-1 TRBV7-3 CASSFFGLADNEQFF TGTGCCAGCAGCTTCTTTGGACTAGCGGACAATGAGCAGTTCTTC
TRBD2 TRBJ2-2 TRBV11-3 CASSSGPPRGGVGELFF TGTGCCAGCAGTTCGGGGCCCCCTAGGGGAGGGGTCGGGGAGCTGTTTTTT
NA TRBJ2-2 TRBV30 CAWTFTGELFF TGTGCCTGGACGTTTACCGGGGAGCTGTTTTTT
TRBD1 TRBJ2-5 TRBV2 CASSPGQGSYIAQYF TGTGCCAGCAGTCCGGGACAGGGGTCGTATATCGCCCAGTACTTC
TRBD2 TRBJ2-7 TRBV5-6 CASSLLAGVRSHEQYF TGTGCCAGCAGCTTACTAGCGGGAGTAAGAAGCCACGAGCAGTACTTC
NA TRBJ1-3 TRBV6-5 CASNSQVLSGNTIYF TGTGCCAGCAATTCCCAGGTCCTGTCTGGAAACACCATATATTTT
NA TRBJ1-1 TRBV6-5 CASSQGWTEAFF TGTGCCAGTTCTCAGGGTTGGACTGAAGCTTTCTTT
NA TRBJ2-2 TRBV29-1 CSARTSGTGELFF TGCAGCGCCCGGACAAGTGGGACCGGGGAGCTGTTTTTT
TRBD1 TRBJ1-6 TRBV5-1 CASSTGQEGSPLHF TGCGCCAGCTCCACAGGACAGGAGGGCTCACCCCTCCACTTT
TRBD2 TRBJ2-5 TRBV5-1 CASSYLAEPYGDSGTQYF TGCGCCAGCAGCTACCTAGCGGAGCCCTATGGTGATTCAGGGACCCAGTACTTC
NA TRBJ2-7 TRBV5-1 CASSFQEGYEQYF TGCGCCAGCAGCTTCCAGGAGGGTTACGAGCAGTACTTC
NA TRBJ1-1 TRBV9 CASSVNSLVMAEPEAFF TGTGCCAGCAGCGTGAACAGCTTGGTAATGGCCGAACCTGAAGCTTTCTTT
NA TRBJ2-2 TRBV4-2 CASSQVGGSNTGELFF TGTGCCAGCAGCCAAGTTGGCGGGTCGAACACCGGGGAGCTGTTTTTT
NA TRBJ1-5 TRBV30 CAWSRAGNQPQHF TGTGCCTGGAGTCGGGCAGGGAATCAGCCCCAGCATTTT
NA TRBJ2-3 TRBV19 CATRDVGVSTDTQYF TGTGCCACCCGAGATGTGGGAGTAAGCACAGATACGCAGTATTTT
TRBD2 TRBJ2-7 TRBV4-2 CASSQGGGFTPYF TGTGCCAGCAGCCAAGGGGGGGGATTCACCCCATACTTC
NA TRBJ2-1 TRBV28 CASSLTHNEQFF TGTGCCAGCAGCCTGACTCACAATGAGCAGTTCTTC
TRBD1 TRBJ2-7 TRBV6-5 CASSRQGLYEQYF TGTGCCAGCAGTAGACAGGGTCTGTACGAGCAGTACTTC
TRBD1 TRBJ2-1 TRBV18 CASSPPTGALYNEQFF TGTGCCAGCTCACCGCCGACAGGGGCCCTATACAATGAGCAGTTCTTC
NA TRBJ1-5 TRBV6-5 CASSRDFTFNQPQHF TGTGCCAGCAGCCGGGACTTTACCTTCAATCAGCCCCAGCATTTT
NA TRBJ1-1 TRBV28 CASSIDSYTEAFF TGTGCCAGCAGTATCGACTCTTACACTGAAGCTTTCTTT
TRBD2 TRBJ2-3 TRBV5-1 CASSLDGLSGSLNTDTQYF TGCGCCAGCAGCTTGGATGGCCTAAGCGGGAGTCTTAACACAGATACGCAGTATTTT
TRBD2 TRBJ2-3 TRBV2 CASSRGTSGSTDTQYF TGTGCCAGCAGTCGAGGGACTAGCGGGAGCACAGATACGCAGTATTTT